What follows are 18 T cell receptor beta chains derived from one specimen sequenced in a study of CD8 T cells in Susac syndrome. Random hexamers primed reverse transcription of about 0.45 to 1 ug RNA. From the immunoSEQ multiplex PCR reads, TCRdb called clonotypes with MiXCR, one entry per CDR3 protein. The sample lists 150,000 to 180,000 distinct CDR3 sequences, approximately 95% occurring once. Sequenced input: CD4+ T cells from PBMCs. The origin of the receptors is a human donor with Susac syndrome.

The gene calls are TRBV7-9 and TRBJ2-5, with TRBD1 as a possible D gene (5 bases). CDR3 length: 13 residues. Germline CDR1 SEHNR, CDR2 FQNEAQ (reference sequence). The V end lost 4 bases, the J end lost 4 bases, and 10 bases lay between the germline ends. The CDR3 is CASSSRGGETQYF. The CDR3 bases are TGTGCCAGCAGCTCTAGGGGCGGAGAGACCCAGTACTTC.

V gene TRBV6-5 combines with J gene TRBJ2-6; D is unresolved. Germline V gene lookup returns CDR1 MNHEY and CDR2 SVGAGI. The germline V and J ends were trimmed by 5 bases and 3 bases, with 8 bases remaining between them. The CDR3 consists of 14 residues. Here the CDR3 DNA reads TGTGCCAGCAGTCCCGGTGGTGGGGCCAACGTCCTGACTTTC. Translation: CASSPGGGANVLTF.

This sequence joins TRBV12-3 or TRBV12-4 and TRBJ2-7, with D tentatively TRBD2 (7 bases). The CDR3 runs to 14 residues. V gave up 7 bases and J gave up 7 bases, with 20 bases separating them. CDR3 DNA: TGTGCCAGCACCCGTGGGGGCGGGGGATGGGAGCAGTACTTC. Amino acids: CASTRGGGGWEQYF.

Only one count was recorded for this clonotype. The rearrangement uses TRBV5-4 and TRBJ1-5; 11 bases are shared with TRBD1. V gave up 3 bases and J gave up 6 bases; unmatched junction bases: 5. The CDR3 has 15 residues. Germline V gives CDR1 SGHNT, CDR2 YYREEE (reference sequence). CDR3 bases: TGTGCCAGCAGCTCAGGACAGGGGGCGAGTCAGCCCCAGCATTTT. Translation gives CASSSGQGASQPQHF. The full variable domain, with the rest looked up from reference TRBV5-4 and TRBJ1-5, is ETGVTQSPTHLIKTRGQQVTLRCSSQSGHNTVSWYQQALGQGPQFIFQYYREEENGRGNFPPRFSGLQFPNYSSELNVNALELDDSALYLCASSSGQGASQPQHFGDGTRLSIL.

This chain joins TRBV12-3 or TRBV12-4 and TRBJ2-5, with D perhaps TRBD1 (5 bases). Trimming took 6 bases from V and 1 from J, leaving 15 bases between them. The CDR3 is 15 residues long. The CDR3 nucleotides read TGTGCCAGCAGGAGAGGCAGGGCAAGCCAAGAGACCCAGTACTTC. This codes for CASRRGRASQETQYF.

V gene TRBV5-4 combines with J gene TRBJ2-3; no clear D. This CDR3 is 15 amino acids long. Germline V gene lookup returns CDR1 SGHNT and CDR2 YYREEE (reference sequence). The V and J ends lost 3 bases and 4 bases respectively, with 15 bases between them. CDR3 in DNA: TGTGCCAGCAGCTCGGACCCGGGCGGCCCAGATACGCAGTATTTT. Translation: CASSSDPGGPDTQYF. The full variable domain, with the rest looked up from reference TRBV5-4 and TRBJ2-3, is ETGVTQSPTHLIKTRGQQVTLRCSSQSGHNTVSWYQQALGQGPQFIFQYYREEENGRGNFPPRFSGLQFPNYSSELNVNALELDDSALYLCASSSDPGGPDTQYFGPGTRLTVL.

The chain recombines TRBV20-1 with TRBJ1-6; no definite D call. This CDR3 region has 13 residues. Looked up from germline, CDR1 is DFQATT and CDR2 is SNEGSKA (reference sequence). Trimming removed 6 bases from V and 0 bases from J, with 6 bases in between. CDR3 coding DNA: TGCAGTGCCAGGAGCTCCTATAATTCACCCCTCCACTTT. It translates to CSARSSYNSPLHF.

The chain is built from TRBV19 and TRBJ1-5; a weak D match, TRBD1 (5 bases). From germline, CDR1 is LNHDA and CDR2 SQIVND (reference sequence). The CDR3 contains 14 residues. Trimming removed 10 bases from V and 1 base from J, with 14 bases in between. The CDR3 nucleotides read TGTGCCATCGGACACGGGCCCAGCAATCAGCCCCAGCATTTT. Translated, it gives CAIGHGPSNQPQHF.

V and J are TRBV4-3 and TRBJ2-2; possible D gene TRBD1, 6 bases. This CDR3 region has 12 residues. V lost 4 bases and J 7 bases, leaving 7 bases between the germline ends. Germline loops: CDR1 LGHNA, CDR2 YSLEER. CDR3 loop: CASSLQGGELFF. The CDR3 region has the DNA TGCGCCAGCAGCCTACAGGGCGGGGAGCTGTTTTTT.

This rearrangement joins TRBV5-1 to TRBJ1-5; weak D call: TRBD1 (6 bases). The CDR3 is 14 amino acids. Deletions cut 4 bases from V and 7 bases from J, with 15 bases between. Germline CDR1 is SGHRS and CDR2 is YFSETQ. The CDR3 DNA is TGCGCCAGCAGCGGGGGGCACGAGGGGCAGCCCCAGCATTTT. Its protein is CASSGGHEGQPQHF.

The chain recombines TRBV29-1 with TRBJ2-2; no firm D call. Germline lookup yields CDR1 SQVTM and CDR2 ANQGSEA. The CDR3 length is 14 residues. V shed 5 bases and J shed 6 bases, with 16 bases lying between them. The CDR3 spells CSVSTASSAGELFF. CDR3 coding DNA: TGCAGCGTTAGTACAGCGAGTTCGGCCGGGGAGCTGTTTTTT.

This chain connects TRBV12-3 or TRBV12-4 to TRBJ2-1, with 7 bases aligning to TRBD1. Trimming at V came to 5 bases and at J to 7 bases, leaving 8 bases not matched to a gene. The CDR3 length is 14 residues. The chain's CDR3 is CASSPGGIRNEQFF. The CDR3 bases are TGTGCCAGCAGTCCAGGGGGAATAAGGAATGAGCAGTTCTTC.

CDR3 DNA: TGTGCCAGCAGTTACTCGGTACTAGCGGGGACCGGGGGGGAGCTGTTTTTT. It is translated as CASSYSVLAGTGGELFF. This chain joins TRBV6-7 and TRBJ2-2; 10 bases match TRBD2. TRBV6-7 is an open reading frame, and its role is uncertain. The length of the CDR3 is 17 residues. V lost 0 bases, J lost 8 bases, and 9 bases stayed unmatched.

The chain has TRBV9 and TRBJ2-5, with no clear D. The CDR3 has 15 residues. Germline V CDR1 and CDR2: SGDLS, YYNGEE. Trimming cost V 0 bases and J 5 bases, with 14 bases left between them. The CDR3 bases are TGTGCCAGCAGCGTAGCTGTTTCTTACGGGGAGACCCAGTACTTC. Residues: CASSVAVSYGETQYF. Looking up the rest from reference TRBV9 and TRBJ2-5 gives the full variable domain: DSGVTQTPKHLITATGQRVTLRCSPRSGDLSVYWYQQSLDQGLQFLIQYYNGEERAKGNILERFSAQQFPDLHSELNLSSLELGDSALYFCASSVAVSYGETQYFGPGTRLLVL.

J is TRBJ1-1 and V is TRBV29-1; D unclear. The CDR3 consists of 14 residues. The germline V gene has CDR1 SQVTM and CDR2 ANQGSEA. Trimming took off 3 bases at V and 7 bases at J, with 18 bases between the two ends. The CDR3 reads CSVDAARTGHEAFF. CDR3 sequence (DNA): TGCAGCGTTGATGCGGCCAGGACGGGCCATGAAGCTTTCTTT.

The chain recombines TRBV29-1 with TRBJ1-2; the match to TRBD1 covers 7 bases. The germline V gene has CDR1 SQVTM and CDR2 ANQGSEA. J lost 1 base, V lost 7 bases, and 6 bases had no gene match. The length of the CDR3 is 13 residues. The CDR3 protein is CSAGTASNYGYTF. CDR3 coding DNA: TGCAGCGCGGGGACAGCAAGTAACTATGGCTACACCTTC.

This chain uses TRBV20-1 with TRBJ2-3, with 9 bases that match TRBD2. This CDR3 region has 14 residues. The V gene's germline CDR1 is DFQATT and CDR2 SNEGSKA (reference sequence). J lost 6 bases, V lost 4 bases, and 8 bases had no gene match. CDR3 nucleotide sequence: TGCAGTGCTACCCAGGTAGCGGGGGCGGATACGCAGTATTTT. This gives the protein CSATQVAGADTQYF.

This rearrangement joins TRBV12-3 or TRBV12-4 to TRBJ2-1; D might be TRBD2 (5 bases). The CDR3 contains 15 residues. V dropped 6 bases and J dropped 2 bases, with 14 bases sitting between them. CDR3 sequence (DNA): TGTGCCAGCAGAGCTTCGGGATTGACCTACAATGAGCAGTTCTTC. Its protein product is CASRASGLTYNEQFF.